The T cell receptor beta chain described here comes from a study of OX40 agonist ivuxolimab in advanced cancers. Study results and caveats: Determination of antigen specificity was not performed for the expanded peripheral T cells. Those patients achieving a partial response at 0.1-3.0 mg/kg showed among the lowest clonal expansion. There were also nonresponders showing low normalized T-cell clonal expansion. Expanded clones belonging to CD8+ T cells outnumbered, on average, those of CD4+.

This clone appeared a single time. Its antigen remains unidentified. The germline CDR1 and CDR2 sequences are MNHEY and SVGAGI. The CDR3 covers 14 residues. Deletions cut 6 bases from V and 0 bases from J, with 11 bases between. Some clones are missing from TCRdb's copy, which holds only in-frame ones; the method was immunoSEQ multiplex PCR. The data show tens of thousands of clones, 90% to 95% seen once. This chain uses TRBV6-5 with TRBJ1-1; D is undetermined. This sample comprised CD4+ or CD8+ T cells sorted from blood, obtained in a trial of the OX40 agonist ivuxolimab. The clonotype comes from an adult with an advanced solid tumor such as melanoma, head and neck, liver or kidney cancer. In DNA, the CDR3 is TGTGCCAGCAGCACCGGACGGATGAACACTGAAGCTTTCTTT. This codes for CASSTGRMNTEAFF.